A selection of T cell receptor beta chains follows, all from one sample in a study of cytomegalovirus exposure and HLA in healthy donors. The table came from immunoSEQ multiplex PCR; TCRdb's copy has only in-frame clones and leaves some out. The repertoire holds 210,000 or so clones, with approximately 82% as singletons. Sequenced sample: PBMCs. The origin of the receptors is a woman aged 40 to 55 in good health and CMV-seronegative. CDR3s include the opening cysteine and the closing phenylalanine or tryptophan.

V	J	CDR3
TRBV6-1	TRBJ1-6	CASRGWDRGANLF
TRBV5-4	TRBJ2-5	CASSLALGRGETQYF
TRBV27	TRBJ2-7	CASRRTGASSYEQYF
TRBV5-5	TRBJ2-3	CASSSGGEVWNGTDTQYF
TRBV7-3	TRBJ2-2	CASSSGDTGELFF
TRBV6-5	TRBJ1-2	CASSGGDYGYTF
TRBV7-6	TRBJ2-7	CASSSETGDEQYF
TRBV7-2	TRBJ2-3	CASSRRGTDTQYF
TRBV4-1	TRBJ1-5	CASTQGIVAGQPQHF
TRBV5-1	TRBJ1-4	CASNTGSANEKLFF